A single sample gave rise to the 25 T cell receptor beta chains below, sequenced in a study of CD8 T cells in ankylosing spondylitis. Their cognate antigens are unknown. Study outcomes and limitations: Characteristic, it appeared, of ankylosing spondylitis blood was a TCR beta motif of eight or nine highly homologous variants.

TCRdb independently ran MiXCR on the 5' RACE reads; one entry per CDR3 protein. The profile shows some 100,000 distinct CDR3 sequences, roughly 10% of them singletons. The specimen was blood, either unsorted or a sorted T cell fraction (not recorded which). The receptors stem from a male donor with ankylosing spondylitis.

The gene calls are TRBV15 and TRBJ1-2; D is unclear. Germline V lookup: CDR1 LNHNV, CDR2 YYDKDF (reference sequence). This CDR3 contains 16 residues. With 0 bases removed from V and 2 bases from J, the gap between germline ends came to 13 bases. DNA of the CDR3: TGTGCCACCAGCAGAGATCTGGGCAGCTCCAACTATGGCTACACCTTC. Its protein product is CATSRDLGSSNYGYTF.

This clonotype has just a few counts. The chain couples TRBV29-1 to TRBJ2-1; D might be TRBD2 (6 bases). The V end was cut by 3 bases, the J end by 15 bases, with 18 bases between. Germline V gene data show CDR1 as SQVTM and CDR2 as ANQGSEA. The CDR3 has 12 amino acids. As DNA, the CDR3 is TGCAGCGTTGAGGGGGGACGGTTAGAAGCGTTCTTC. Residues: CSVEGGRLEAFF.

This clonotype was counted many times. CDR3: CASSSGTGVYNEQFF. The CDR3 nucleotides read TGTGCCAGCAGCTCCGGGACAGGGGTTTACAATGAGCAGTTCTTC. The chain has TRBV27 and TRBJ2-1; 10 bases line up with TRBD1. With 6 bases clipped from V and 4 bases from J, the junction kept 6 bases outside the gene matches. CDR1 is MNHEY, CDR2 SMNVEV, per germline (reference sequence). The CDR3 is 15 residues long.

There are many counts of this clonotype. The chain carries TRBV29-1 and TRBJ2-1; D remains ambiguous. V lost 0 bases, J lost 12 bases, and 9 bases lay in between. Looked up from germline, CDR1 is SQVTM and CDR2 is ANQGSEA. The CDR3 loop spans 11 amino acids. In DNA form, the CDR3 reads TGCAGCGTTGAAGACGCCCGAGGGCAGTTCTTC. Protein product: CSVEDARGQFF.

This clonotype was detected a few times. The J gene is TRBJ2-1, the V gene TRBV11-2, with a possible D match to TRBD2 (6 bases). CDR1 SGHAT and CDR2 FQNNGV come from the germline V gene. V lost 2 bases, J lost 0 bases, and 20 bases lay in between. This CDR3 is 19 amino acids long. For the CDR3, the DNA is TGTGCCAGCAGCTTACAGGGCACGGCTAGCGATAGCTCCTACAATGAGCAGTTCTTC. It translates to CASSLQGTASDSSYNEQFF. Full variable domain (outside the CDR3, taken from reference TRBV11-2 and TRBJ2-1): EAGVAQSPRYKIIEKRQSVAFWCNPISGHATLYWYQQILGQGPKLLIQFQNNGVVDDSQLPKDRFSAERLKGVDSTLKIQPAKLEDSAVYLCASSLQGTASDSSYNEQFFGPGTRLTVL.

This clonotype showed up just a few times. This rearrangement joins TRBV15 to TRBJ2-5; D gene unclear. V was trimmed by 5 bases and J by 2 bases, leaving 15 bases between them. The germline CDR1 and CDR2 sequences are LNHNV and YYDKDF (reference sequence). The CDR3 sequence is 15 residues long. The CDR3 reads CATSLGTGRQETQYF. CDR3 DNA sequence: TGTGCCACCAGCCTCGGTACCGGCAGACAAGAGACCCAGTACTTC. The full variable domain, completed using reference TRBV15 and TRBJ2-5, is DAMVIQNPRYQVTQFGKPVTLSCSQTLNHNVMYWYQQKSSQAPKLLFHYYDKDFNNEADTPDNFQSRRPNTSFCFLDIRSPGLGDTAMYLCATSLGTGRQETQYFGPGTRLLVL.

This clonotype appeared many times. This chain links TRBV5-6 with TRBJ2-1; 13 positions match TRBD2. The V gene's germline CDR1 is SGHDT and CDR2 YYEEEE. This CDR3 has 18 residues. Germline trimming cut 5 bases from V and 4 bases from J; bases unmatched to any gene: 12. The CDR3 region has the DNA TGTGCCAGCAGACACACAGGAGGACTAGCGGGAGCTTACAATGAGCAGTTCTTC. It specifies CASRHTGGLAGAYNEQFF.

This rearrangement joins TRBV5-5 to TRBJ2-7; D is unclear. The length of the CDR3 is 14 residues. CDR1 is SGHKS, CDR2 YYEKEE, per germline (reference sequence). V was cut by 5 bases and J by 3 bases, with 15 bases left in between. The CDR3 region has the DNA TGTGCCAGCAGTCAGGATATTTGGGGCTACGAGCAGTACTTC. It specifies CASSQDIWGYEQYF. The full variable domain, its missing parts supplied by reference TRBV5-5 and TRBJ2-7, is DAGVTQSPTHLIKTRGQQVTLRCSPISGHKSVSWYQQVLGQGPQFIFQYYEKEERGRGNFPDRFSARQFPNYSSELNVNALLLGDSALYLCASSQDIWGYEQYFGPGTRLTVT.

This clonotype has a handful of counts. J is TRBJ2-1 and V is TRBV7-9, with 8 bases matching TRBD2. Germline CDR1 is SEHNR and CDR2 is FQNEAQ (reference sequence). The J segment lost 0 bases and the V segment lost 5 bases, leaving 6 bases of the junction unmatched. The CDR3 runs 16 residues. DNA for the CDR3: TGTGCCAGCAGCCAACTAGCGGCTAGCTCCTACAATGAGCAGTTCTTC. Its translation is CASSQLAASSYNEQFF.

The J gene is TRBJ2-1, the V gene TRBV19, with no clear D. The CDR3 sequence is 16 residues long. Germline V gene lookup returns CDR1 LNHDA and CDR2 SQIVND (reference sequence). V was pared by 7 bases and J by 4 bases, with 20 bases between. CDR3 DNA sequence: TGTGCCAGTACCCCATGGGCCAGGAACGAATACAATGAGCAGTTCTTC. Its translation: CASTPWARNEYNEQFF.

This clonotype was seen more than once but under ten times. This chain connects TRBV29-1 to TRBJ1-2, with D hard to call. Trimming removed 7 bases from V and 4 bases from J, with 13 bases in between. Germline CDR1 is SQVTM and CDR2 is ANQGSEA. The CDR3 is made up of 12 amino acids. The CDR3 spells CSANPSAYGYTF. The CDR3 DNA follows: TGCAGCGCAAATCCTAGTGCCTATGGCTACACCTTC.

The chain recombines TRBV5-5 with TRBJ2-7; 11 bases map to TRBD1. The germline V gene has CDR1 SGHKS and CDR2 YYEKEE (reference sequence). V shed 0 bases, J shed 4 bases, and the junction held 9 bases outside the gene matches. The CDR3 has 17 residues. The CDR3 DNA reads as TGTGCCAGCAGCTTGGTGGGGGCTGGACAGGGGGCTTACGAGCAGTACGTC. Translation: CASSLVGAGQGAYEQYV.

A remark on this clonotype: The CDR3 does not end in the conserved phenylalanine or tryptophan, so this is likely a read error. The chain links TRBV15 to TRBJ2-1; D is uncertain. CDR1 and CDR2 from the germline V gene are LNHNV and YYDKDF (reference sequence). V was trimmed by 5 bases and J by 0 bases, leaving 11 bases between them. CDR3 length: 15 amino acids. CDR3 sequence reads: CATSVEASSYNEQFS. In nucleotides, the CDR3 is TGTGCCACCAGCGTAGAAGCGAGCTCCTACAATGAGCAGTTCTCC.

A few counts support this clonotype. The chain recombines TRBV5-5 with TRBJ2-1; D is perhaps TRBD2 (6 bases). This CDR3 has 16 residues. The V gene lost 3 bases and the J gene lost 4 bases, with 17 bases spanning the gap. The V gene's germline CDR1 is SGHKS and CDR2 YYEKEE (reference sequence). The DNA for the CDR3 is TGTGCCAGCAGCTGGCCCGAGGCGGGGTCTTACAATGAGCAGTTCTTC. It translates to CASSWPEAGSYNEQFF.

This clonotype came up many times. This CDR3 reads CASSSPRAGGPWQYF. For the CDR3, the DNA is TGTGCCAGCAGTTCCCCGAGGGCGGGCGGACCATGGCAGTATTTT. The chain couples TRBV28 to TRBJ2-3; tentatively, D is TRBD2 (5 bases). Germline V gene lookup returns CDR1 MDHEN and CDR2 SYDVKM. CDR3 size: 15 residues. V was cut by 4 bases and J by 11 bases, with 22 bases left in between. The whole variable domain, remainder taken from reference TRBV28 and TRBJ2-3, is DVKVTQSSRYLVKRTGEKVFLECVQDMDHENMFWYRQDPGLGLRLIYFSYDVKMKEKGDIPEGYSVSREKKERFSLILESASTNQTSMYLCASSSPRAGGPWQYFGPGTRLTVL.

This clonotype has more than one count but fewer than ten. The V call is TRBV10-3, the J call TRBJ2-1; 11 bases match TRBD2. The CDR3 length is 15 residues. Germline trimming cut 0 bases from V and 8 bases from J; bases unmatched to any gene: 3. Germline V gene lookup returns CDR1 ENHRY and CDR2 SYGVKD. The CDR3 spells CAISESTSGRDEQFF. The DNA of the CDR3 is TGTGCCATCAGTGAGTCAACTAGCGGGAGAGATGAGCAGTTCTTC.

This chain uses TRBV20-1 with TRBJ2-5, with 8 bases that match TRBD2. The CDR3 has 14 residues. Germline V gene sequence: CDR1 DFQATT, CDR2 SNEGSKA (reference sequence). The junction had 5 bases not matched to a gene; V was cut back by 3 bases and J by 2 bases. The CDR3 protein is CSARETSGQETQYF. The CDR3 DNA follows: TGCAGTGCTAGGGAAACTAGCGGACAAGAGACCCAGTACTTC.

The sample holds many counts of this clonotype. The V call is TRBV4-2, the J call TRBJ2-2, with 10 bases matching TRBD2. V lost 0 bases to trimming and J lost 4 bases; unmatched junction nucleotides: 5. The V gene's germline CDR1 is LGHNA and CDR2 YNFKEQ. This CDR3 comprises 17 residues. CDR3 bases: TGTGCCAGCAGCCAAGATCGTGGGACTAGCGTCACCGGGGAGCTGTTTTTT. As protein: CASSQDRGTSVTGELFF.

The J gene is TRBJ1-5, the V gene TRBV19; weak D call: TRBD1 (6 bases). V lost 2 bases and J 6 bases, leaving 23 bases between the germline ends. The CDR3 is 18 residues long. Germline CDR1 is LNHDA and CDR2 is SQIVND (reference sequence). In DNA form, the CDR3 reads TGTGCCAGTAGTATACTTAGTTCGGACCCTGGAGGGGGTCAGCCCCAGCATTTT. Translated, it gives CASSILSSDPGGGQPQHF.

This clonotype was picked up a small number of times. The chain links TRBV20-1 to TRBJ2-7; D call uncertain. CDR1 and CDR2 (germline): DFQATT, SNEGSKA (reference sequence). The CDR3 extends over 14 amino acids. V dropped 4 bases and J dropped 2 bases, with 15 bases sitting between them. Here the CDR3 DNA reads TGCAGTGCTATAGTGGGAAGGGAACCCTACGAGCAGTACTTC. It specifies CSAIVGREPYEQYF.

As concerns this clonotype: It is likely a read error, because the conserved phenylalanine at the end of the CDR3 is missing. V is TRBV6-2 or TRBV6-3 and J is TRBJ2-1, with D hard to call. This CDR3 region has 12 residues. From germline, CDR1 is MNHEY and CDR2 SVGEGT. The ends were cut back, 4 bases at V and 3 bases at J, with 4 bases in the middle. The CDR3 region is CASSFLYNEQFL. CDR3 sequence (DNA): TGTGCCAGCAGTTTCCTCTACAATGAGCAGTTCCTC.

Only a few counts were recorded for this clonotype. The V gene is TRBV20-1, the J gene TRBJ1-2, with a possible D match to TRBD1 (5 bases). Deletions cut 7 bases from V and 6 bases from J, with 18 bases between. Germline V CDR1 and CDR2: DFQATT, SNEGSKA (reference sequence). The CDR3 has 13 amino acids. Written as DNA, the CDR3 is TGCAGTGGCTGGCTGGGCAGGGAGCATGGCTACACCTTC. Translating it yields CSGWLGREHGYTF.

This clonotype was counted only a few times. The V and J genes are TRBV10-2 and TRBJ2-7, with 11 bases that match TRBD2. V shed 2 bases, J shed 0 bases, and the junction held 3 bases outside the gene matches. The germline CDR1 and CDR2 sequences are WSHSY and SAAADI. The CDR3 runs to 16 residues. CDR3 sequence (DNA): TGCGCCAGCAGTGAGCCACTAGCGGGAGTCTCCTACGAGCAGTACGTC. The encoded protein is CASSEPLAGVSYEQYV.

This chain uses TRBV6-1 with TRBJ2-3, with TRBD1 matching over 8 bases. CDR1 is MNHNS, CDR2 SASEGT, per germline. This CDR3 contains 14 residues. With 5 bases clipped from V and 4 bases from J, the junction kept 5 bases outside the gene matches. The CDR3 region has the DNA TGTGCCAGCAGTCCGGGACAGGAGGCAGATACGCAGTATTTT. Translated, it gives CASSPGQEADTQYF.

This clonotype was counted ten times or more. J is TRBJ2-1 and V is TRBV5-6; weak D call: TRBD1 (5 bases). V was shortened by 0 bases and J by 4 bases, with 11 bases between the two germline ends. There are 15 residues in the CDR3. Germline V CDR1 and CDR2: SGHDT, YYEEEE. CDR3 DNA sequence: TGTGCCAGCAGCTTGGGGGCCAACAGGTACAATGAGCAGTTCTTC. It specifies CASSLGANRYNEQFF. The variable domain in full, completed from reference TRBV5-6 and TRBJ2-1, reads DAGVTQSPTHLIKTRGQQVTLRCSPKSGHDTVSWYQQALGQGPQFIFQYYEEEERQRGNFPDRFSGHQFPNYSSELNVNALLLGDSALYLCASSLGANRYNEQFFGPGTRLTVL.